This T cell receptor beta chain originates from a study of blood T cell repertoires in COVID-19. Study-wide background: COVID-19 samples, acute and convalescent, were from the United States, Italy and Spain. In each case, the material was cDNA or gDNA derived from T cells, B-cell-depleted T cells, or PBMCs.

In the study's own analysis: Estimation of nucleated cell counts relied on the amplification of reference gene primers. The assay was immunoSEQ multiplex PCR, and TCRdb's table has in-frame clones only and misses some. V and J calls and clone size are given by that table; D and trimming were obtained from the DNA. This sample yields about 670,000 clones, of which about 87% are seen a single time; roughly 0.25% belongs to the top ten. The specimen was peripheral blood. The source is a woman in her late teens or twenties with acute or convalescent COVID-19.

The CDR3 loop reads CASSPVSADGYTF. Here the CDR3 DNA reads TGTGCCAGCAGCCCCGTATCCGCGGATGGCTACACCTTC. The V gene is TRBV13, the J gene TRBJ1-2; D gene ambiguous. Germline lookup yields CDR1 PRHDT and CDR2 FYEKMQ (reference sequence). Trimming took off 5 bases at V and 6 bases at J, with 13 bases between the two ends. The CDR3 loop spans 13 amino acids.